A selection of T cell receptor beta chains follows, all from one sample in a study of radiation and T cells in renal cell carcinoma. Produced via immunoSEQ multiplex PCR; TCRdb's table is partial and in-frame only. In the table there are approximately 170,000 clones, about 88% of which are singletons. The sequencing used blood, collected from a patient whose treatment included radiotherapy and nephrectomy. The receptors come from a woman between 50 and 59 years old with renal cell carcinoma. Each CDR3 is given with its conserved first and last residue. Each record gives: V gene, D gene, clone size, J gene, CDR3 DNA, CDR3 protein. D genes are given only for firm matches. Size is omitted from some rows. Given values are once, few, many or a class for expanded clones.

>TRBV6-1|NA|NA|TRBJ1-5
TGTGCCAGCAGTTGGGAGGGGGAACAGCCCCAGCATTTT
CASSWEGEQPQHF
>TRBV5-1|TRBD2|NA|TRBJ2-5
TGCGCCAGCAGCTTCCCCGGCCGGGGGGAGGAGACCCAGTACTTC
CASSFPGRGEETQYF
>TRBV15|TRBD1|few|TRBJ1-2
TGTGCCACCAGCAGGGGACAGGGTAGTCGCTACACCTTC
CATSRGQGSRYTF
>TRBV6-6|NA|NA|TRBJ1-5
TGTGCCAGCAGTCTAGACAATCAGCCCCAGCATTTT
CASSLDNQPQHF
>TRBV4-1|NA|NA|TRBJ2-3
TGCGCCAGCAGACTTTCCGGGGACAGACTAGGGACAGATACGCAGTATTTT
CASRLSGDRLGTDTQYF
>TRBV7-3|TRBD2|once|TRBJ2-3
TGTGCCAGCAGCTCAAAGGCTAGCGGGGGTAATACGCAGTATTTT
CASSSKASGGNTQYF
>TRBV4-2|NA|NA|TRBJ1-6
TGTGCCAGCAGCCGATACAGAGGCAGTAATTCACCCCTCCACTTT
CASSRYRGSNSPLHF
>TRBV2|NA|NA|TRBJ2-2
TGTGCCAGCAGTGAAACGGGTCAGCCCGTCGGGGAGCTGTTTTTT
CASSETGQPVGELFF
>TRBV18|NA|NA|TRBJ2-1
TGTGCCAGCTCACCACCCCAGGGAAGCTCCTACAATGAGCAGTTCTTC
CASSPPQGSSYNEQFF
>TRBV29-1|TRBD2|NA|TRBJ2-3
TGCAGCGTTGAATCCCTAGCGGGGGGCACAGATACGCAGTATTTT
CSVESLAGGTDTQYF
>TRBV5-6|TRBD1|NA|TRBJ1-2
TGTGCCAGCAGCTTGGGACAGGGGGACTATGGCTACACCTTC
CASSLGQGDYGYTF
>TRBV11-2|NA|NA|TRBJ1-2
TGTGCCAGCAGCTCCTCGACAGTAAACTATGGCTACACCTTC
CASSSSTVNYGYTF
>TRBV6-6|NA|NA|TRBJ1-4
TGTGCCAGCAATCTGGGGGGGGAAAAACTGTTTTTT
CASNLGGEKLFF
>TRBV6-1|TRBD1|NA|TRBJ1-4
TGTGCCAGCAGTGAACCTCTGGACAGGCGAAATGAAAAACTGTTTTTT
CASSEPLDRRNEKLFF
>TRBV13|NA|NA|TRBJ2-3
TGTGCCAGCAGCTTAGGGTTAGGCGGCACAGATACGCAGTATTTT
CASSLGLGGTDTQYF
>TRBV6-7|NA|NA|TRBJ1-1
TGTGCCAGCAGTTACCTCGGACAGACTACACCTGGGAACACTGAAGCTTTCTTT
CASSYLGQTTPGNTEAFF
>TRBV25-1|NA|NA|TRBJ2-1
TGTGCCAGCAGTGGAGCCTATGAGCAGTTCTTC
CASSGAYEQFF
>TRBV28|NA|NA|TRBJ2-1
TGTGCCAGCAGTTCCCCCCGAGGAGCCACCGCCTACAATGAGCAGTTCTTC
CASSSPRGATAYNEQFF
>TRBV30|NA|NA|TRBJ1-2
TGTGCCTGGAGTGTGGGGGTTGGGTACACCTTC
CAWSVGVGYTF
>TRBV9|TRBD2|NA|TRBJ2-5
TGTGCCAGCAGCGCGGTAGCGGGACTCCAAGAGACCCAGTACTTC
CASSAVAGLQETQYF
>TRBV5-4|NA|once|TRBJ1-1
TGTGCCAGCCGCGACAGCCCCGGAAGACCGAACACTGAAGCTTTCTTT
CASRDSPGRPNTEAFF
>TRBV30|NA|NA|TRBJ2-1
TGTGCCTGGGGAGGAAAAGGGGCCCATTGGGAGCAGTTCTTC
CAWGGKGAHWEQFF
>TRBV5-4|TRBD2|NA|TRBJ2-1
TGTGCCAGCAGCAGGAGCGGGGGGGACTACAATGAGCAGTTCTTC
CASSRSGGDYNEQFF
>TRBV19|NA|NA|TRBJ2-3
TGTGCCAGTAGGCTTTCCGTGGTAGATACGCAGTATTTT
CASRLSVVDTQYF
>TRBV6-1|NA|NA|TRBJ1-3
TGTGCCACTTCACAGGATCCCTCTGGAAACACCATATATTTT
CATSQDPSGNTIYF